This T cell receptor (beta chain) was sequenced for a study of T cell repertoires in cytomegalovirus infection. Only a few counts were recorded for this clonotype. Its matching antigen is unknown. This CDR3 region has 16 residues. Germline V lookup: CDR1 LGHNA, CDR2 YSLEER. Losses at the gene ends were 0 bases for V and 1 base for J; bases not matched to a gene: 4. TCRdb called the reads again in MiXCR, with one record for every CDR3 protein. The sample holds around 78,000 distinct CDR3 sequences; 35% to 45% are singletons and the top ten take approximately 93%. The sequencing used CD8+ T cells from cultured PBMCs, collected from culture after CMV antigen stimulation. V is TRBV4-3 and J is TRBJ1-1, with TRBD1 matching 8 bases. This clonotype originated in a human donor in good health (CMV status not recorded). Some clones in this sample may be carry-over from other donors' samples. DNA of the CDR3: TGCGCCAGCAGCCAAGAGTCCACAGGGGGGAACACTGAAGCTTTCTTT. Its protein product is CASSQESTGGNTEAFF.